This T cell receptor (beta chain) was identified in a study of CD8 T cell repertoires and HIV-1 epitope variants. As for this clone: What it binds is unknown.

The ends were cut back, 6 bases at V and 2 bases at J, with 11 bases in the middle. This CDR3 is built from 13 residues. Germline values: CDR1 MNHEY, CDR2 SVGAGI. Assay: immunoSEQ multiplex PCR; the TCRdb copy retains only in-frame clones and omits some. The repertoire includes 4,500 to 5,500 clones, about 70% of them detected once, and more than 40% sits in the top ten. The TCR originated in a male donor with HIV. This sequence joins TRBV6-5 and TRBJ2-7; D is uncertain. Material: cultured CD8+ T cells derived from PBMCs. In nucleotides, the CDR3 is TGTGCCAGCAGCCCGACTGGGCCCTACGAGCAGTACTTC. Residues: CASSPTGPYEQYF.